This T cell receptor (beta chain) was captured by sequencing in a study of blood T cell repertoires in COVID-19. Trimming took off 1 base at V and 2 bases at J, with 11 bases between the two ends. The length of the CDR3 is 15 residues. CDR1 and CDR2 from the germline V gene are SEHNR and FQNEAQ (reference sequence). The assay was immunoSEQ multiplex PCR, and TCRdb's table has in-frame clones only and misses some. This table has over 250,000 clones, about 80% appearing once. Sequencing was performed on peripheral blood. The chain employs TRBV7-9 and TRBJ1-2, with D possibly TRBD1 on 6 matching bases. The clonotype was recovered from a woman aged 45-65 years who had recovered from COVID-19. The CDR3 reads CASSLGGRGNYGYTF. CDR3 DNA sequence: TGTGCCAGCAGCTTAGGAGGCAGGGGAAACTATGGCTACACCTTC.